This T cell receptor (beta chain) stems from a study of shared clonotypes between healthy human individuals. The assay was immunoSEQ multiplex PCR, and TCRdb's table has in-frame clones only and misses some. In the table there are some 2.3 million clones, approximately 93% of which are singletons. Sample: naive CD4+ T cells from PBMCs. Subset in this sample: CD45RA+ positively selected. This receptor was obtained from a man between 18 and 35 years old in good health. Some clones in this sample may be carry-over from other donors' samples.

CDR3 nucleotides: TGCGCCAGCAGCTTGGTTTTACTAGCGGGAGGAGATACGCAGTATTTT. This encodes CASSLVLLAGGDTQYF. The chain uses TRBV5-1 and TRBJ2-3, with 12 bases identical to TRBD2. V lost 0 bases to trimming and J lost 5 bases; unmatched junction nucleotides: 4. CDR1 and CDR2 from the germline V gene are SGHRS and YFSETQ. The CDR3 is 16 amino acids.